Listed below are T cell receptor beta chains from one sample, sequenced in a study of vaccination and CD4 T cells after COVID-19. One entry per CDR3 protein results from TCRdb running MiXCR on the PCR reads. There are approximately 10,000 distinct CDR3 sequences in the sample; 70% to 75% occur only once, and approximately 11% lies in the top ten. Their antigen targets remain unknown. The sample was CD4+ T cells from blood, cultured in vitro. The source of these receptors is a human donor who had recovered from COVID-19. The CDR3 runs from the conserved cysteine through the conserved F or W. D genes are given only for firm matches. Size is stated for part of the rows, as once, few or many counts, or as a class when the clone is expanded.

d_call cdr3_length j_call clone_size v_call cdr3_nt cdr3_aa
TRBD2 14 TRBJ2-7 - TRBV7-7 TGTGCCAGCGCACCTAGCGGGAGGACCTACGAGCAGTACTTC CASAPSGRTYEQYF
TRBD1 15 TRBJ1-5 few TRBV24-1 TGTGCCACCAGTGAGGGCAGGGGGGTCGATCAGCCCCAGCATTTT CATSEGRGVDQPQHF
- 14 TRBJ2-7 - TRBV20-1 TGCAGTGCTTACCGGGACTCGAGCTCCTACGAGCAGTACTTC CSAYRDSSSYEQYF
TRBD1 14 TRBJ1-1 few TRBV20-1 TGCAGTGCCGCCCCGTTGACAGGGTACACTGAAGCTTTCTTT CSAAPLTGYTEAFF
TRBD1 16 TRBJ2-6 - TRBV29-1 TGCAGCGTTGAACCGGGACAGGGTACTGGGGCCAACGTCCTGACTTTC CSVEPGQGTGANVLTF
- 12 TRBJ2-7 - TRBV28 TGTGCCAGCAGTGGCAGGTGGGGGGAGCAGTACTTC CASSGRWGEQYF
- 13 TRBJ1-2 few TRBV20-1 TGCAGTGTTAGGACAAAAGCTAACTATGGCTACACCTTC CSVRTKANYGYTF
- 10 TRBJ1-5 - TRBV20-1 TGCAGTGCCGGGGAACCCGAAGGGCATTTT CSAGEPEGHF
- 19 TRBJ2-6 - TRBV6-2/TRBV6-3 TGTGCCAGCAGTTACTCGTTACAGGACAGCCCGGGCCGGGCCAACGTCCTGACTTTC CASSYSLQDSPGRANVLTF
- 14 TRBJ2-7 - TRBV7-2 TGTGCCAGCAGCCCAACCTTTAGAGCCTACGAGCAGTACTTC CASSPTFRAYEQYF
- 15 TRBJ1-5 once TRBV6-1 TGTGCCAGCAGTGAACTAGGAGAACAGAATCAGCCCCAGCATTTT CASSELGEQNQPQHF
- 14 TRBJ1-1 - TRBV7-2 TGTGCCAGCAGCTTAGTCCCAGGACACACTGAAGCTTTCTTT CASSLVPGHTEAFF
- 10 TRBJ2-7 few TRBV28 TGTGCCAGCGGTTCCCTCGAGCAGTACTTC CASGSLEQYF
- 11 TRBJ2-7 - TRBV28 TGTGCCAGCAGTTTCGAGGGGGAGCAGTACTTC CASSFEGEQYF
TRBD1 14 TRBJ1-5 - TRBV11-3 TGTGCCAGCAAAGACAGGGATCAGAATCAGCCCCAGCATTTT CASKDRDQNQPQHF
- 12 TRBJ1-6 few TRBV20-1 TGCAGTGCTAGATCCGGGACTTCACCCCTCCACTTT CSARSGTSPLHF
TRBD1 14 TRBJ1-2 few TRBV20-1 TGCAGCCCGATGGGACAGTTGCTAGGCTATGGCTACACCTTC CSPMGQLLGYGYTF
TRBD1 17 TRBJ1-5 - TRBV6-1 TGTGCCAGCAGTATCCGACAGGGTATACTTCAAGGTCAGCCCCAGCATTTT CASSIRQGILQGQPQHF
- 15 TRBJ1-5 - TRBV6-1 TGTGCCAGCAGACTGAACAGGGCTAGCAATCAGCCCCAGCATTTT CASRLNRASNQPQHF
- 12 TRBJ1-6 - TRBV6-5 TGTGCCAGCAGTTTTCAAGATTCACCCCTCCACTTT CASSFQDSPLHF
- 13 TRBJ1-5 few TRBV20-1 TGCAGTGCTAGACGGGGGGCCGGTCAGCCCCAGCATTTT CSARRGAGQPQHF
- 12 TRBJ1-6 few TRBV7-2 TGTGCCAGCAGCGTGCCCAATTCACCCCTCCACTTT CASSVPNSPLHF
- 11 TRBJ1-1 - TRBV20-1 TGCAGTGCTCCTCGAGGCTTTGAAGCTTTCTTT CSAPRGFEAFF
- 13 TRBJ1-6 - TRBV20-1 TGCAGTGCTAGCGTGTACGGGAATTCACCCCTCCACTTT CSASVYGNSPLHF
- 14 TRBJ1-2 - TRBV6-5 TGTGCCAGCAGTTACTCAGGGGGGATTAGTGGCTACACCTTC CASSYSGGISGYTF
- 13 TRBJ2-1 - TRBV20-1 TGCAGTGCCCCGGGGCCCGGGCGGGATGAGCAGTTCTTC CSAPGPGRDEQFF
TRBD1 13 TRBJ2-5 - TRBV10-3 TGTGCCATCAGTGAGGGACAGGGGGGGACCCAGTACTTC CAISEGQGGTQYF
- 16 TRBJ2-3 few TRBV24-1 TGTGCCACCAGTGACCTCGGACAGTCTAGCACAGATACGCAGTATTTT CATSDLGQSSTDTQYF
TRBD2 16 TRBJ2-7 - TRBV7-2 TGTGCCAGCAGCTCTCGGACTAGCGGGAGACTAGGGGAGCAGTACTTC CASSSRTSGRLGEQYF